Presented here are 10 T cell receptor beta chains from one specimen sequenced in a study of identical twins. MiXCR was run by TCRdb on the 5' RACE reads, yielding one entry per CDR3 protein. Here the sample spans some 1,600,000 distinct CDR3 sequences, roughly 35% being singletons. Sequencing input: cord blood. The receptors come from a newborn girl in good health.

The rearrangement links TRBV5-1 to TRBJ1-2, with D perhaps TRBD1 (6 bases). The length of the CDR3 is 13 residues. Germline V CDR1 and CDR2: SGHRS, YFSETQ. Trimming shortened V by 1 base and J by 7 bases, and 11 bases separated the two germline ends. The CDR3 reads CASSLSGVSGYTF. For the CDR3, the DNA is TGCGCCAGCAGCTTGTCAGGGGTTAGTGGCTACACCTTC.

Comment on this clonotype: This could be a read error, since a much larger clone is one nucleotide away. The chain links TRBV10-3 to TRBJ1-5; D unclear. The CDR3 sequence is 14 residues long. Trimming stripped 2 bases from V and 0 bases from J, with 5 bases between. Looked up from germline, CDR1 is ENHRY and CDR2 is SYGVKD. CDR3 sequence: CAISEGDSNQPQHF. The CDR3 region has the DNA TGTGCCATCAGTGAGGGGGATAGCAATCAGCCCCAGCATTTT.

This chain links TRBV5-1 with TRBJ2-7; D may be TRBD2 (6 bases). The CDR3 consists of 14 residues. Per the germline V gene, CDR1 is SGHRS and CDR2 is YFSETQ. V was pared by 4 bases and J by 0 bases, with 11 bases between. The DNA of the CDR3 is TGCGCCAGCAGCAGTGGGGACTTCTCCTACGAGCAGTACTTC. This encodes CASSSGDFSYEQYF. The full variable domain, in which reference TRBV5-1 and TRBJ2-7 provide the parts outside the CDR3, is KAGVTQTPRYLIKTRGQQVTLSCSPISGHRSVSWYQQTPGQGLQFLFEYFSETQRNKGNFPGRFSGRQFSNSRSEMNVSTLELGDSALYLCASSSGDFSYEQYFGPGTRLTVT.

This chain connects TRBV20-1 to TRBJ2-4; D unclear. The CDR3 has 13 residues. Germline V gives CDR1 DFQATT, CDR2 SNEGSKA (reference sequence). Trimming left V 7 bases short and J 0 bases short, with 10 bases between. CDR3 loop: CSGWGLAKNIQYF. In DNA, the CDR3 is TGCAGTGGTTGGGGTCTAGCCAAAAACATTCAGTACTTC.

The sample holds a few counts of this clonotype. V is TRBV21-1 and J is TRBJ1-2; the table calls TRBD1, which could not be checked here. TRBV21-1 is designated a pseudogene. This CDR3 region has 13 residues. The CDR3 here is CASSTVQFYGYTF. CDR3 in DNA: TGTGCCAGCAGCACGGTACAGTTTTATGGCTACACCTTC.

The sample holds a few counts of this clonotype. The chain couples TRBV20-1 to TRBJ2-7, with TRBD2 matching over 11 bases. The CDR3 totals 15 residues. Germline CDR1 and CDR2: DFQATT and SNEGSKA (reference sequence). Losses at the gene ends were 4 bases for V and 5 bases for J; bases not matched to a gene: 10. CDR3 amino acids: CSAILGGSGRDEQYF. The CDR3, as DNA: TGCAGTGCTATCCTGGGGGGTAGCGGGAGGGACGAGCAGTACTTC.

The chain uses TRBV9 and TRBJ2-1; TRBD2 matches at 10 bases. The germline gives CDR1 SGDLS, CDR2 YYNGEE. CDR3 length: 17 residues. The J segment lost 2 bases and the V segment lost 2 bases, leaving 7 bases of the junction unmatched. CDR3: CASSVRLAGETYNEQFF. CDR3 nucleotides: TGTGCCAGCAGCGTGAGGCTAGCGGGGGAAACCTACAATGAGCAGTTCTTC.

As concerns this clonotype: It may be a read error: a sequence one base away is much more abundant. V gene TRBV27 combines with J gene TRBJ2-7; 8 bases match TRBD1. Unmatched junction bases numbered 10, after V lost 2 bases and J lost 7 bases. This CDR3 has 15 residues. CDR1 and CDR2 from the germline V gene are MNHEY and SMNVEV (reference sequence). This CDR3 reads CASSLRGQVYNEQYF. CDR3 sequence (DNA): TGTGCCAGCAGTTTAAGGGGACAGGTCTACAATGAGCAGTACTTC.

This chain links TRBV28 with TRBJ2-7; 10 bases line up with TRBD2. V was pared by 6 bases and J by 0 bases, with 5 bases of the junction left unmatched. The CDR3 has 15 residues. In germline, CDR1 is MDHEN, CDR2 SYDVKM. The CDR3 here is CASRFSGRASYEQYF. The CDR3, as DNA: TGTGCCAGCAGATTCAGCGGGAGGGCCTCCTACGAGCAGTACTTC.

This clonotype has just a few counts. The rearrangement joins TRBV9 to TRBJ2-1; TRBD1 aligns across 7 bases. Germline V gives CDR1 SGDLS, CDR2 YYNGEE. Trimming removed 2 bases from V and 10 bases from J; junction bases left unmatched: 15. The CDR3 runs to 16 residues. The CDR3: CASSVPAAGQDLEQFF. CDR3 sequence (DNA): TGTGCCAGCAGCGTTCCGGCCGCTGGACAGGATCTAGAGCAGTTCTTC.